This is a list of T cell receptor beta chains from one sample in a study of blood T cell repertoires in COVID-19. The repertoire was sequenced with immunoSEQ multiplex PCR; TCRdb's copy has only in-frame clones and lacks some. The repertoire holds roughly 230,000 clones, with approximately 85% as singletons. The source material was peripheral blood. The receptor source for this set is a human donor in a cohort sampled during active COVID-19. The CDR3 runs from the conserved cysteine through the conserved F or W. A D gene is named only where the DNA matches it firmly. The size of a clone is reported for some rows only, either as once, few or many, or as a class for expanded clones.

J gene	V gene	D gene	clone size	CDR3 protein	CDR3 DNA
TRBJ2-7	TRBV27	TRBD1	NA	CASSPGDRVWEQYF	TGTGCCAGCAGTCCCGGGGACAGGGTGTGGGAGCAGTACTTC
TRBJ1-1	TRBV10-3	NA	NA	CATWTALGYTEAFF	TGTGCCACCTGGACTGCCCTCGGGTACACTGAAGCTTTCTTT
TRBJ2-7	TRBV9	NA	NA	CASSVDISNPYEQYF	TGTGCCAGCAGCGTAGATATTAGCAACCCATACGAGCAGTACTTC
TRBJ2-1	TRBV7-2	TRBD1	few	CASSRDRGTYNEQFF	TGTGCCAGCAGCCGGGACAGGGGGACCTACAATGAGCAGTTCTTC
TRBJ2-7	TRBV3-1/TRBV3-2	NA	NA	CASSPQGIIYEQYF	TGTGCCAGCAGTCCCCAGGGGATCATATACGAGCAGTACTTC
TRBJ1-6	TRBV15	TRBD1	NA	CATSARTGAYNSPLHF	TGTGCCACCAGCGCTAGGACAGGGGCATATAATTCACCCCTCCACTTT
TRBJ2-2	TRBV10-3	NA	NA	CAIQGPEPGELFF	TGTGCCATCCAGGGCCCCGAACCCGGGGAGCTGTTTTTT
TRBJ1-1	TRBV10-3	NA	NA	CATTTGGPTEAFF	TGTGCAACCACTACCGGGGGGCCCACTGAAGCTTTCTTT
TRBJ2-7	TRBV7-9	NA	few	CASQLSGTAYEQYF	TGTGCCAGCCAGCTCTCGGGTACGGCCTACGAGCAGTACTTC
TRBJ2-7	TRBV6-5	TRBD1	NA	CASRQGMSYEQYF	TGTGCCAGTAGACAGGGGATGTCCTACGAGCAGTACTTC
TRBJ1-1	TRBV5-6	NA	NA	CASSLALTEAFF	TGTGCCAGCAGCTTGGCCTTAACTGAAGCTTTCTTT
TRBJ1-6	TRBV4-3	NA	NA	CASSPGSSSYNSPLHF	TGCGCCAGCAGCCCCGGGTCGAGCTCCTATAATTCACCCCTCCACTTT
TRBJ1-2	TRBV11-2	TRBD1	NA	CASSFYLGTGDLNYGYTF	TGTGCCAGCAGCTTTTATCTCGGGACAGGGGACCTTAACTATGGCTACACCTTC
TRBJ1-6	TRBV27	TRBD1	few	CASRMTGQGISYNSPLHF	TGTGCCAGCCGCATGACCGGACAGGGCATTTCCTATAATTCACCCCTCCACTTT
TRBJ2-1	TRBV5-3	TRBD1	NA	CARSSDRANRYNEQFF	TGTGCCAGAAGTTCGGACAGGGCGAACCGGTACAATGAGCAGTTCTTC
TRBJ2-3	TRBV28	NA	NA	CASRFSTASTDTQYF	TGTGCCAGCAGGTTTTCGACAGCTAGCACAGATACGCAGTATTTT
TRBJ1-1	TRBV5-4	TRBD1	NA	CASSLDGRGRAFF	TGTGCCAGCAGCTTGGACGGCAGGGGGCGAGCTTTCTTT